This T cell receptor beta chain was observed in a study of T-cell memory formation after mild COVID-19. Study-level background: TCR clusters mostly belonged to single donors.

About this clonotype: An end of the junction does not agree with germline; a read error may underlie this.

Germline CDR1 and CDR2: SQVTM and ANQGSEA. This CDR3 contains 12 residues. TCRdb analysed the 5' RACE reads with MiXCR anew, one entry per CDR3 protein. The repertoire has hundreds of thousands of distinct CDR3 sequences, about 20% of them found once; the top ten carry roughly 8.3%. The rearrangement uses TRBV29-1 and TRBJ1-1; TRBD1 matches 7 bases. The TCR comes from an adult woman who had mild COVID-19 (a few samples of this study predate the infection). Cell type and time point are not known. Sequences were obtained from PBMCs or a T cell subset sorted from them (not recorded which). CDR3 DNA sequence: TGCAGCGTTTGGACAGGTTCCCCTGAAGATTTCTTT. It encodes CSVWTGSPEDFF.